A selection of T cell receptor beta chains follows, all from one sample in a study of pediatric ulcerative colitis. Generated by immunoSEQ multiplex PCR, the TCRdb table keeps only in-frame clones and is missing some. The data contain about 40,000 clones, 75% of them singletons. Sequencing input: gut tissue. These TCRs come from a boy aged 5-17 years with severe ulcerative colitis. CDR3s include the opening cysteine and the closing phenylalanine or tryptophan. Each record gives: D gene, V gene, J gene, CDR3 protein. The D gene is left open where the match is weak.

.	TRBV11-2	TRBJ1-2	CASSPGGAPLGGYTF
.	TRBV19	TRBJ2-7	CASTPRVLGEQYF
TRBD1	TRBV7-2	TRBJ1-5	CASSSRTGGWGISNQPQHF
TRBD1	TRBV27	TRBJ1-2	CASSSGQGFTYGYTF
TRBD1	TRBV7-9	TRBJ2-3	CASSFDRGLSADTQYF
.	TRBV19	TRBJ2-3	CASSIGQLTDTQYF
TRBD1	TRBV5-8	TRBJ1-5	CASSKPPKGGYSNQPQHF
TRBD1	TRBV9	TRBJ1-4	CASSPQGAQEKLFF
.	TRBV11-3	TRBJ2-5	CASSLGRAGLETQYF
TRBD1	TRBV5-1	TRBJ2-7	CASSRDPQGASSYEQYF
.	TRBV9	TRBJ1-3	CASSAHSGNTIYF
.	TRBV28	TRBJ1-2	CASTPPAQGYGYTF
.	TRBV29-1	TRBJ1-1	CSVDTGSNTEAFF
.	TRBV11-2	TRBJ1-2	CASSLVAGDYGYTF
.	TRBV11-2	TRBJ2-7	CASSLGYRDYEQYF
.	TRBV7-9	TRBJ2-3	CASSFVSDTQYF
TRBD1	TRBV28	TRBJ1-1	CASSPNRGLMNTEAFF
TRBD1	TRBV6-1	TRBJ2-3	CASRGQGSGTDTQYF
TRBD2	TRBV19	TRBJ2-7	CASATSGGVYEQYF
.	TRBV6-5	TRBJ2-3	CASSSRQGTDTQYF
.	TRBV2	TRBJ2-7	CASSGTTSGDPYEQYF
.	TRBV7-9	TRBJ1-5	CASSLDGHNNQPQHF
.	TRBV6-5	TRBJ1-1	CASSYMGGGGTEAFF
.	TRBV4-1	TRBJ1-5	CASSLGTNQPQHF
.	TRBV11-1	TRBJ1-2	CASSPQRGGYTF
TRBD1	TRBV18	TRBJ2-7	CASSPLIPPKDRAGAEQYF
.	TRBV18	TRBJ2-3	CASSPPEGGKDTQYF
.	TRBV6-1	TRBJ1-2	CASSEMEGLGRDYGYTF
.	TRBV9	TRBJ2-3	CASSVGVQGIDTQYF
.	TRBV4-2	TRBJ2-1	CASSQGTNPYNEQFF
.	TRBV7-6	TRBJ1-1	CASSAARGNTEAFF
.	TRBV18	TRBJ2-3	CASSHRDLTDTQYF
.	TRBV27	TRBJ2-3	CASSMTTAGTDTQYF
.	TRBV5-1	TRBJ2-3	CASSLTGTDTQYF
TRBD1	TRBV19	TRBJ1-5	CASSIDLITGGQPQHF
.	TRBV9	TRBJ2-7	CASSPRSHETGGINYEQYF
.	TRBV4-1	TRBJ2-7	CASSQDGRTGVIEQYF
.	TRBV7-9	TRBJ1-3	CASSLGLGNSGNTIYF
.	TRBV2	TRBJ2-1	CASGKYYNEQFF
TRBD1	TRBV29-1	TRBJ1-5	CSAGQGRQPQHF
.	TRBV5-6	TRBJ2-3	CASSFGPDSTDTQYF
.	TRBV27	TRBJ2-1	CASSLQEGTEQFF
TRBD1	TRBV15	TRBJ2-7	CATSGNRDSSYEQYF
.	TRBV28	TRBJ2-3	CASSRISTPKDTQYF
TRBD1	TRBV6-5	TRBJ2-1	CASRPRGRENNEQFF
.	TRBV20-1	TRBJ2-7	CSAAFAYEQYF
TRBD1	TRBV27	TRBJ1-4	CASSSIRGTNEKLFF
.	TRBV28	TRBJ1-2	CASSPQSGGVSGGYTF
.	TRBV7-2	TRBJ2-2	CASRGGMDTGELFF
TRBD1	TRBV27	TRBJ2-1	CASRETGSYNEQFF
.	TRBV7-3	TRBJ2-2	CASSPMGGAGGELFF
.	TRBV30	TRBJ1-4	CAWSVGREKLFF
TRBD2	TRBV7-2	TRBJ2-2	CASSLVSSGAGELFF
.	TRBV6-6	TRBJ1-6	CASRNNRDAGSPLHF
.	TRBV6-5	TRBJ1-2	CASSPSGRSYGYTF
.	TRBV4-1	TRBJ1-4	CASSQVPSWFRGDEKLFF